The 31 T cell receptor beta chains presented below share a single source sample, sequenced in a study of blood T cell repertoires in COVID-19. The assay was immunoSEQ multiplex PCR, and TCRdb's table has in-frame clones only and misses some. The profile shows around 80,000 clones, around 90% of them singletons. Sequenced input: peripheral blood. The receptors stem from an elderly man with active or convalescent COVID-19.

This clone was seen a handful of times. V gene TRBV27 combines with J gene TRBJ2-1, with TRBD2 matching 13 bases. The CDR3 spans 18 residues. Germline assignment: CDR1 MNHEY and CDR2 SMNVEV (reference sequence). The V and J ends lost 2 bases and 7 bases, in that order; junction bases with no gene match: 11. This CDR3 is CASSLGRLAGGGVNEQFF. Written as DNA, the CDR3 is TGTGCCAGCAGTTTAGGCCGACTAGCGGGAGGAGGGGTAAATGAGCAGTTCTTC.

This clone was observed a handful of times. The chain combines TRBV7-9 with TRBJ1-2, with 9 bases matching TRBD1. Germline V gene lookup returns CDR1 SEHNR and CDR2 FQNEAQ (reference sequence). J lost 4 bases, V lost 4 bases, and 10 bases had no gene match. The CDR3 length is 16 residues. In DNA form, the CDR3 reads TGTGCCAGCAGCTCCCCCCATGGGACAGGGCGCTATGGCTACACCTTC. Amino acid sequence: CASSSPHGTGRYGYTF.

This sequence joins TRBV27 and TRBJ1-4; possible D gene TRBD1, 5 bases. The CDR3 sequence is 11 residues long. The V gene lost 3 bases and the J gene lost 10 bases, with 6 bases spanning the gap. In germline, CDR1 is MNHEY, CDR2 SMNVEV (reference sequence). CDR3 sequence: CASSFGGKLFF. CDR3 sequence (DNA): TGTGCCAGCAGTTTCGGGGGAAAACTGTTTTTT.

The chain employs TRBV27 and TRBJ1-2; 9 bases match TRBD1. Germline CDR1 reads MNHEY; CDR2 reads SMNVEV (reference sequence). The V segment lost 5 bases and the J segment 8 bases; nucleotides outside the gene matches: 6. This CDR3 is built from 13 residues. The CDR3 region is CASSQDRGGGYTF. The CDR3 nucleotides read TGTGCCAGCAGTCAGGACAGGGGAGGAGGCTACACCTTC.

The gene calls are TRBV3-1 (or the pseudogene TRBV3-2) and TRBJ1-2; D is undetermined. Per germline, CDR1 LGHDT and CDR2 YNNKEL (reference sequence). The V gene lost 1 base and the J gene lost 5 bases, with 5 bases spanning the gap. CDR3 length: 12 residues. The CDR3 coding sequence is TGTGCCAGCAGCCAAGGGAGATATGGCTACACCTTC. Translating it yields CASSQGRYGYTF.

CDR3 sequence reads: CASSMGESGGKSSYEQYV. CDR3 nucleotide sequence: TGTGCCAGTAGTATGGGCGAGTCAGGAGGGAAAAGCTCCTACGAGCAGTACGTC. The chain is built from TRBV19 and TRBJ2-7; maybe TRBD2 (6 bases). Trimming shortened V by 3 bases and J by 0 bases, and 21 bases separated the two germline ends. Germline CDR1 reads LNHDA; CDR2 reads SQIVND (reference sequence). The CDR3 has 18 amino acids.

The chain links TRBV11-3 to TRBJ2-2; D ambiguous. The CDR3 covers 18 residues. With 1 base removed from V and 2 bases from J, the gap between germline ends came to 17 bases. Germline V gives CDR1 SGHNT, CDR2 YENEEA. The CDR3 reads CASSLVAISLLNTGELFF. In DNA, the CDR3 is TGTGCCAGCAGCTTAGTAGCAATCTCCCTCCTTAACACCGGGGAGCTGTTTTTT.

V usage is TRBV7-2 and J usage is TRBJ1-5, with TRBD1 matching 9 bases. V lost 6 bases, J lost 2 bases, and 8 bases stayed unmatched. Germline loops: CDR1 SGHTA, CDR2 FQGNSA. This CDR3 has 16 amino acids. CDR3 loop: CASRVTGGGGNQPQHF. The CDR3 nucleotides read TGTGCCAGCAGGGTCACAGGGGGCGGTGGCAATCAGCCCCAGCATTTT.

The chain recombines TRBV7-2 with TRBJ1-2, with D uncertain. V was trimmed by 2 bases and J by 4 bases, leaving 20 bases between them. Per the germline V gene, CDR1 is SGHTA and CDR2 is FQGNSA. CDR3 length equals 17 residues. The CDR3 nucleotides read TGTGCCAGCAGCTTAACCCCGGCGGGCACCGCTATCTATGGCTACACCTTC. Translating gives CASSLTPAGTAIYGYTF.

J is TRBJ2-2 and V is TRBV24-1, with 7 bases fitting TRBD1. With 1 base clipped from V and 7 bases from J, the junction kept 5 bases outside the gene matches. Germline loops: CDR1 KGHDR, CDR2 SFDVKD. The CDR3 is made up of 15 amino acids. The CDR3 region has the DNA TGTGCCACCAGTGATTTTCAGGGGGAAGGCGGGGAGCTGTTTTTT. Its protein product is CATSDFQGEGGELFF.

CDR3 nucleotides: TGTGCCAGCAGTGCGGGACAGGGAGGAGGCACCGGGGAGCTGTTTTTT. Residues: CASSAGQGGGTGELFF. This chain connects TRBV2 to TRBJ2-2; 9 bases map to TRBD1. The CDR3 is 16 residues long. CDR1 is SNHLY, CDR2 FYNNEI, per germline. After removal of 4 bases from V and 4 bases from J, the junction contained 7 bases not matched to a gene.

The chain joins TRBV27 to TRBJ1-2; 9 bases align to TRBD1. Unmatched junction bases numbered 9, after V lost 8 bases and J lost 2 bases. This CDR3 has 15 residues. Germline-derived CDR1 and CDR2 are MNHEY and SMNVEV (reference sequence). The CDR3 DNA follows: TGTGCCAGCCGACGGACAGGGGCAATCAACTATGGCTACACCTTC. This gives the protein CASRRTGAINYGYTF.

The V gene is TRBV10-2, the J gene TRBJ1-3; perhaps TRBD1 as D (5 bases). CDR3 length equals 16 residues. V was pared by 0 bases and J by 4 bases, with 13 bases between. The V gene's germline CDR1 is WSHSY and CDR2 SAAADI. CDR3 sequence: CASSESTGGRGNTIYF. For the CDR3, the DNA is TGCGCCAGCAGTGAGTCGACCGGGGGAAGGGGAAACACCATATATTTT.

This chain connects TRBV5-1 to TRBJ2-2, with TRBD2 as a possible D gene (6 bases). CDR3 length: 17 amino acids. Trimming removed 3 bases at V and 4 bases at J, with 19 bases between. The germline CDR1 and CDR2 sequences are SGHRS and YFSETQ. Written as DNA, the CDR3 is TGCGCCAGCAGCTACTTAGAAAGACCCGGGGGCACCGGGGAGCTGTTTTTT. Protein product: CASSYLERPGGTGELFF.

The CDR3 here is CASSEGGSIYEQYV. The CDR3 coding sequence is TGTGCCAGCAGTGAGGGGGGGAGTATCTACGAGCAGTACGTC. This chain uses TRBV6-1 with TRBJ2-7; 7 bases are shared with TRBD2. Trimming took 3 bases from V and 3 from J; bases not matched to a gene: 5. Germline V lookup: CDR1 MNHNS, CDR2 SASEGT. The CDR3 runs 14 residues.

The CDR3 sequence: CASSYEAGPNYGYTF. CDR3 sequence (DNA): TGTGCCAGCAGTTACGAGGCAGGGCCCAACTATGGCTACACCTTC. The chain is built from TRBV6-5 and TRBJ1-2; a weak D match, TRBD1 (5 bases). Trimming cost V 2 bases and J 2 bases, with 12 bases left between them. The CDR3 is 15 residues long. Germline CDR1 reads MNHEY; CDR2 reads SVGAGI.

The J gene is TRBJ1-6, the V gene TRBV7-8; 7 bases fit TRBD1. The CDR3 loop spans 15 amino acids. The germline V gene encodes CDR1 SGHVS and CDR2 FQNEAQ. V was pared by 5 bases and J by 9 bases, with 10 bases of the junction left unmatched. This CDR3 reads CASSPDRVGGSPLHF. The CDR3 bases are TGTGCCAGCAGCCCAGACAGGGTCGGGGGTTCACCCCTCCACTTT. Together with reference TRBV7-8 and TRBJ1-6, the CDR3 gives the full variable domain: GAGVSQSPRYKVAKRGQDVALRCDPISGHVSLFWYQQALGQGPEFLTYFQNEAQLDKSGLPSDRFFAERPEGSVSTLKIQRTQQEDSAVYLCASSPDRVGGSPLHFGNGTRLTVT.

As for this clone: Given the absence of the conserved phenylalanine or tryptophan at the CDR3 end, a read error is likely. The limits of the CDR3 on the DNA are not certain, so only TCRdb's listed CDR3 is given. The CDR3 protein is CASSPGLAGML. The chain couples TRBV11-3 to TRBJ2-3; the D call of TRBD2 is as the table states it, not checked on the DNA. The CDR3 is 11 amino acids long, termini counted. Germline CDR1 is SGHNT and CDR2 is YENEEA.

This chain joins TRBV3-1 (or the pseudogene TRBV3-2) and TRBJ2-4; 8 nucleotides align to TRBD1. The V and J ends lost 5 bases and 9 bases, in that order; junction bases with no gene match: 6. Germline V gives CDR1 LGHDT, CDR2 YNNKEL (reference sequence). The length of the CDR3 is 13 residues. The CDR3, as DNA: TGTGCCAGCAGCGCGACAGGGGTGGGCATTCAGTACTTC. Translating gives CASSATGVGIQYF.

The CDR3 DNA reads TGTGCCAGCAGTGCCGCGGGGTACACTGAAGCTTTCTTT. The encoded protein is CASSAAGYTEAFF. The chain links TRBV12-3 or TRBV12-4 to TRBJ1-1; no clear D gene. The CDR3 has 13 residues. Deletions cut 5 bases from V and 3 bases from J, with 10 bases between.

The V and J genes are TRBV5-4 and TRBJ2-3; no clear D. The CDR3 runs 13 residues. Germline CDR1 is SGHNT and CDR2 is YYREEE (reference sequence). V lost 5 bases to trimming and J lost 1 base, with 8 bases between them. The CDR3 DNA reads as TGTGCCAGCAGGGCAACAGGCACAGATACGCAGTATTTT. The encoded protein is CASRATGTDTQYF.

This clone was seen a handful of times. This chain uses TRBV7-9 with TRBJ2-1; D possibly corresponds to TRBD2 (6 bases). Deletions cut 1 base from V and 8 bases from J, with 12 bases between. Germline-derived CDR1 and CDR2 are SEHNR and FQNEAQ (reference sequence). The CDR3 runs to 14 residues. CDR3 nucleotides: TGTGCCAGCAGCTTAGGTGGAGGGAGGTATGAGCAGTTCTTC. It encodes CASSLGGGRYEQFF. The full variable domain, in which reference TRBV7-9 and TRBJ2-1 provide the parts outside the CDR3, is DTGVSQNPRHKITKRGQNVTFRCDPISEHNRLYWYRQTLGQGPEFLTYFQNEAQLEKSRLLSDRFSAERPKGSFSTLEIQRTEQGDSAMYLCASSLGGGRYEQFFGPGTRLTVL.

The gene calls are TRBV18 and TRBJ1-6; maybe TRBD1 (5 bases). The CDR3 is 14 amino acids. Germline CDR1 is KGHSH and CDR2 is LQKENI. Deletions cut 3 bases from V and 7 bases from J, with 10 bases between. The CDR3 bases are TGTGCCAGCTCACCTCTTCAGGGCAATTCACCCCTCCACTTT. This translates into CASSPLQGNSPLHF.

Note on this clone: An end of the junction differs from the germline gene, which may be a read error. The CDR3, as DNA: TGTGCCAGCAGCCTGACTAGCGAACCGGTGGTCTTC. It yields the protein CASSLTSEPVVF. V usage is TRBV27 and J usage is TRBJ2-1, with 8 bases aligning to TRBD2. CDR1 is MNHEY and CDR2 is SMNVEV in the germline V gene (reference sequence). The CDR3 runs to 12 residues.

The chain carries TRBV7-3 and TRBJ1-2, with 7 bases fitting TRBD1. The CDR3 covers 13 residues. CDR1 is SGHTA, CDR2 FQGTGA, per germline. With V trimmed by 5 bases and J by 8 bases, 8 bases remained unmatched. In DNA, the CDR3 is TGTGCCAGCAGCCGACAGGGAGCCTCGGGCTACACCTTC. Translated, it gives CASSRQGASGYTF.

The rearrangement links TRBV5-1 to TRBJ2-2, with 9 bases matching TRBD1. Germline V CDR1 and CDR2: SGHRS, YFSETQ. V dropped 7 bases and J dropped 8; count of bases not matched to a gene: 12. CDR3 length equals 15 residues. The chain's CDR3 is CASGPGTGFPGELFF. As DNA, the CDR3 is TGCGCCAGCGGACCCGGGACAGGGTTCCCTGGGGAGCTGTTTTTT.

The chain links TRBV24-1 to TRBJ2-3, with 10 bases fitting TRBD2. Unmatched junction bases numbered 9, after V lost 3 bases and J lost 7 bases. Looked up from germline, CDR1 is KGHDR and CDR2 is SFDVKD. The CDR3 spans 16 residues. CDR3 sequence reads: CATSDPSGRRIHTQYF. Written as DNA, the CDR3 is TGTGCCACCAGTGATCCTAGCGGGAGAAGGATACATACGCAGTATTTT.

This clone was seen a single time. This chain links TRBV19 with TRBJ2-7; TRBD1 matches 9 bases. Germline CDR1 reads LNHDA; CDR2 reads SQIVND (reference sequence). V dropped 5 bases and J dropped 3; count of bases not matched to a gene: 8. This CDR3 comprises 15 residues. In DNA, the CDR3 is TGTGCCAGTAGTGCGGGACAGGGCGGAATCTACGAGCAGTACGTC. The encoded protein is CASSAGQGGIYEQYV.

The chain recombines TRBV6-5 with TRBJ1-3, with a possible D match to TRBD1 (5 bases). This CDR3 is 14 amino acids long. Trimming took off 5 bases at V and 2 bases at J, with 10 bases between the two ends. Germline V gene sequence: CDR1 MNHEY, CDR2 SVGAGI. The CDR3 bases are TGTGCCAGCAGTCGGGGGTTAACTGGAAACACCATATATTTT. It yields the protein CASSRGLTGNTIYF.

The rearrangement joins TRBV10-3 to TRBJ1-2, with 9 bases lining up with TRBD1. The CDR3 spans 14 residues. The ends lost 2 bases at V and 6 bases at J; junction bases unmatched: 4. The germline V gene encodes CDR1 ENHRY and CDR2 SYGVKD. The CDR3 region is CAISEPDRGDGYTF. The CDR3 DNA sequence: TGTGCCATCAGTGAGCCCGACAGGGGGGATGGCTACACCTTC.

This sequence joins TRBV19 and TRBJ1-1; the match to TRBD1 covers 7 bases. Germline CDR1 is LNHDA and CDR2 is SQIVND (reference sequence). Trimming took 11 bases from V and 6 from J; bases not matched to a gene: 24. This CDR3 is 17 amino acids long. The CDR3 spells CACWGDRHSHASAEAFF. The CDR3 bases are TGTGCCTGCTGGGGGGACAGACACAGCCACGCCAGCGCTGAAGCTTTCTTT.